These T cell receptor beta chains were read from a single sample in a study of Ad26.COV2.S vaccination and SARS-CoV-2 variants. Sequencing used immunoSEQ multiplex PCR; TCRdb keeps in-frame clones, though not all of them. This table holds just under 250,000 clones, around 87% found once. The sequencing used peripheral blood, collected in a trial of Ad26.COV2.S vaccine versus placebo. The receptors derive from a person between 18 and 59 years old who received the Ad26.COV2.S COVID-19 vaccine or a placebo. Each CDR3 is given with its conserved first and last residue. Each record gives: clone size, J gene, V gene, D gene, CDR3 protein, CDR3 DNA. A D gene is named only where the DNA matches it firmly. Only part of the rows carry a size: once, few, many, or a class if the clone is expanded.

clone_size: once
j_call: TRBJ2-3
v_call: TRBV9
d_call: .
cdr3_aa: CASSVGGSDMVTQYF
cdr3_nt: TGTGCCAGCAGCGTAGGTGGCAGTGACATGGTTACGCAGTATTTT

clone_size: .
j_call: TRBJ1-2
v_call: TRBV9
d_call: .
cdr3_aa: CASSVGGLAYGYTF
cdr3_nt: TGTGCCAGCAGCGTAGGAGGCTTGGCCTATGGCTACACCTTC

clone_size: .
j_call: TRBJ2-3
v_call: TRBV27
d_call: TRBD1
cdr3_aa: CASSSAGQGTDTQYF
cdr3_nt: TGTGCCAGCAGTTCCGCGGGACAGGGCACAGATACGCAGTATTTT

clone_size: .
j_call: TRBJ1-1
v_call: TRBV27
d_call: TRBD1
cdr3_aa: CASSFGRGREGTEAFF
cdr3_nt: TGTGCCAGCAGTTTTGGCAGGGGGAGGGAGGGCACTGAAGCTTTCTTT

clone_size: .
j_call: TRBJ1-1
v_call: TRBV10-3
d_call: .
cdr3_aa: CAITGGPNTEAFF
cdr3_nt: TGTGCCATCACTGGGGGGCCAAACACTGAAGCTTTCTTT

clone_size: .
j_call: TRBJ2-2
v_call: TRBV28
d_call: .
cdr3_aa: CASSRSLLIGNTGELFF
cdr3_nt: TGTGCCAGCAGTCGGTCCCTCCTTATAGGGAACACCGGGGAGCTGTTTTTT

clone_size: .
j_call: TRBJ2-1
v_call: TRBV9
d_call: .
cdr3_aa: CASSGLGARNEQFF
cdr3_nt: TGTGCCAGCAGCGGCCTGGGGGCCAGGAATGAGCAGTTCTTC

clone_size: .
j_call: TRBJ1-1
v_call: TRBV3-1/TRBV3-2
d_call: .
cdr3_aa: CASNGAFF
cdr3_nt: TGTGCCAGCAACGGAGCTTTCTTT

clone_size: .
j_call: TRBJ1-1
v_call: TRBV11-2
d_call: .
cdr3_aa: CASTYSNTEAFF
cdr3_nt: TGTGCCAGCACCTACTCGAACACTGAAGCTTTCTTT

clone_size: .
j_call: TRBJ1-2
v_call: TRBV30
d_call: .
cdr3_aa: CAWRRQASRESTGYTF
cdr3_nt: TGTGCCTGGAGGAGACAGGCATCTAGGGAATCTACTGGCTACACCTTC

clone_size: few
j_call: TRBJ1-2
v_call: TRBV7-2
d_call: TRBD1
cdr3_aa: CASSLVEGANGYTF
cdr3_nt: TGTGCCAGCAGCTTAGTTGAGGGGGCCAATGGCTACACCTTC

clone_size: .
j_call: TRBJ2-3
v_call: TRBV28
d_call: TRBD2
cdr3_aa: CASSHLSGGGTDTQYF
cdr3_nt: TGTGCCAGCAGTCACCTTAGCGGGGGGGGCACAGATACGCAGTATTTT

clone_size: once
j_call: TRBJ1-2
v_call: TRBV7-8
d_call: .
cdr3_aa: CASSLLREGYGYTF
cdr3_nt: TGTGCCAGCAGCCTTCTCAGGGAGGGCTATGGCTACACCTTC

clone_size: .
j_call: TRBJ2-7
v_call: TRBV27
d_call: TRBD2
cdr3_aa: CASSLGTSGSYEQYF
cdr3_nt: TGTGCCAGCAGTTTAGGGACTAGCGGGAGTTACGAGCAGTACTTC

clone_size: .
j_call: TRBJ1-5
v_call: TRBV21-1
d_call: .
cdr3_aa: CASSEAETGGCSNQPQHF
cdr3_nt: TGTGCCAGCAGCGAAGCGGAGACAGGGGGCTGTAGCAATCAGCCCCAGCATTTT

clone_size: .
j_call: TRBJ2-3
v_call: TRBV7-9
d_call: TRBD2
cdr3_aa: CASSHGTSGNTQYF
cdr3_nt: TGTGCCAGCAGTCACGGGACTAGCGGGAATACGCAGTATTTT

clone_size: .
j_call: TRBJ1-5
v_call: TRBV28
d_call: .
cdr3_aa: CASSSRLGVSGNQPQHF
cdr3_nt: TGTGCCAGCAGTTCCCGGTTGGGGGTGTCGGGCAATCAGCCCCAGCATTTT

clone_size: .
j_call: TRBJ2-1
v_call: TRBV14
d_call: TRBD2
cdr3_aa: CASSQDIRTSGNEQFF
cdr3_nt: TGTGCCAGCAGCCAAGATATCAGGACTAGCGGAAATGAGCAGTTCTTC

clone_size: .
j_call: TRBJ2-1
v_call: TRBV11-1
d_call: .
cdr3_aa: CASSYTSPGEHEQFF
cdr3_nt: TGTGCCAGCAGTTATACTTCCCCTGGTGAGCATGAGCAGTTCTTC

clone_size: .
j_call: TRBJ2-1
v_call: TRBV11-2
d_call: TRBD2
cdr3_aa: CASSSGVAGGSYNEQFF
cdr3_nt: TGTGCCAGCAGTTCCGGGGTAGCGGGGGGCTCCTACAATGAGCAGTTCTTC

clone_size: .
j_call: TRBJ2-7
v_call: TRBV25-1
d_call: TRBD1
cdr3_aa: CASSGNTGAYEQYF
cdr3_nt: TGTGCCAGCAGTGGGAATACAGGGGCCTACGAGCAGTACTTC

clone_size: .
j_call: TRBJ2-7
v_call: TRBV7-2
d_call: TRBD2
cdr3_aa: CASSLALGLAGGPNEQYF
cdr3_nt: TGTGCCAGCAGCTTAGCGCTAGGACTAGCGGGAGGGCCAAACGAGCAGTACTTC

clone_size: .
j_call: TRBJ1-4
v_call: TRBV30
d_call: .
cdr3_aa: CAWSSAGTDTLSNEKLFF
cdr3_nt: TGTGCCTGGAGTTCAGCCGGGACGGATACCTTGTCTAATGAAAAACTGTTTTTT

clone_size: few
j_call: TRBJ2-7
v_call: TRBV6-5
d_call: .
cdr3_aa: CASSVGGISSYEQYF
cdr3_nt: TGTGCCAGCAGCGTCGGGGGTATCAGCTCCTACGAGCAGTACTTC

clone_size: .
j_call: TRBJ2-3
v_call: TRBV4-3
d_call: .
cdr3_aa: CASSQTTPGTDTQYF
cdr3_nt: TGCGCCAGCAGCCAGACTACCCCCGGCACAGATACGCAGTATTTT

clone_size: .
j_call: TRBJ2-1
v_call: TRBV10-3
d_call: .
cdr3_aa: CAISEGGREQFF
cdr3_nt: TGTGCCATCAGTGAGGGGGGGCGGGAGCAGTTCTTC

clone_size: .
j_call: TRBJ2-7
v_call: TRBV6-4
d_call: TRBD2
cdr3_aa: CASSEASGGSYEQYF
cdr3_nt: TGTGCCAGCAGTGAGGCTAGCGGGGGCTCCTACGAGCAGTACTTC

clone_size: .
j_call: TRBJ1-6
v_call: TRBV5-1
d_call: TRBD1
cdr3_aa: CASSRDSNSPLHF
cdr3_nt: TGCGCCAGCAGCAGGGACAGCAATTCACCCCTCCACTTT

clone_size: few
j_call: TRBJ2-7
v_call: TRBV28
d_call: .
cdr3_aa: CASSRPPGQYF
cdr3_nt: TGTGCCAGCAGCCGCCCCCCCGGGCAGTACTTC

clone_size: .
j_call: TRBJ2-5
v_call: TRBV24-1
d_call: .
cdr3_aa: CATTKGGGETQYF
cdr3_nt: TGTGCCACCACGAAGGGGGGTGGAGAGACCCAGTACTTC

clone_size: .
j_call: TRBJ1-3
v_call: TRBV7-9
d_call: .
cdr3_aa: CASSHRTVLGNTIYF
cdr3_nt: TGTGCCAGCAGCCACAGGACGGTGCTTGGAAACACCATATATTTT